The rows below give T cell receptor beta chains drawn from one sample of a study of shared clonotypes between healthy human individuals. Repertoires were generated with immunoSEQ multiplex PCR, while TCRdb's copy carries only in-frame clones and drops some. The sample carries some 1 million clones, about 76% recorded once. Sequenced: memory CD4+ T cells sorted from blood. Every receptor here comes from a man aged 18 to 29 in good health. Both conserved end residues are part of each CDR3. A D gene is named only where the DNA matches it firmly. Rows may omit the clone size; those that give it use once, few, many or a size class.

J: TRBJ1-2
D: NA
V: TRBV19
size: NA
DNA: TGTGCCAGTAGTATTGACCTCCGGGGCCTCCCGGGCTATGGCTACACCTTC
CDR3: CASSIDLRGLPGYGYTF

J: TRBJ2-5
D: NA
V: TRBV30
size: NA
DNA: TGTGCCTTGGGGCTCCAAGAGACCCAGTACTTC
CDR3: CALGLQETQYF

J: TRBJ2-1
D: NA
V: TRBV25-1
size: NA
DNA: TGTGCCAGCAGTGACGGAGGGCACAATGAGCAGTTCTTC
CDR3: CASSDGGHNEQFF

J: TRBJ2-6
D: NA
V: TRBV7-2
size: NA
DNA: TGTGCCAGCAGCTTATACCTCTCTGGGGCCAACGTCCTGACTTTC
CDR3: CASSLYLSGANVLTF

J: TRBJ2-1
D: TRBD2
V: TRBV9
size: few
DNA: TGTGCCAGCAGCCCCGGGACTAGGTCCGACAATGAGCAGTTCTTC
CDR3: CASSPGTRSDNEQFF

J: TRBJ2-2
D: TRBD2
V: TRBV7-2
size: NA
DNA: TGTGCCAGCAGCCTTGGACTAGCGGGATTAACCGGGGAGCTGTTTTTT
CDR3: CASSLGLAGLTGELFF

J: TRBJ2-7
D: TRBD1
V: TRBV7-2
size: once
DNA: TGTGCCAGCAGCAAGACAGGGTCAGCCTACGAGCAGTACTTC
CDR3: CASSKTGSAYEQYF

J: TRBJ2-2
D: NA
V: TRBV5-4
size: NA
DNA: TGTGCCAGCAGCTCCCAGGGAAACACCGGGGAGCTGTTTTTT
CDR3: CASSSQGNTGELFF

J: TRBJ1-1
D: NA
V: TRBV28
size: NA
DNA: TGTGCCAGCAGTTACTCGGTAACTGAAGCTTTCTTT
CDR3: CASSYSVTEAFF

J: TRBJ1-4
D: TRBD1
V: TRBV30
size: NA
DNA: TGTGCCTGGAGGCGCCGGGACAGGCAAGAAAAACTGTTTTTT
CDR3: CAWRRRDRQEKLFF

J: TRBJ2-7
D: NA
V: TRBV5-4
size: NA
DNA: TGTGCCAGCAGCTTGGACCTAGGAGGCAGGGCCTCCTACGAGCAGTACTTC
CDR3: CASSLDLGGRASYEQYF

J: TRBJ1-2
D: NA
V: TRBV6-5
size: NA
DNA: TGTGCCAGCAGTTACGGTGGGGTTGACTATGGCTACACCTTC
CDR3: CASSYGGVDYGYTF

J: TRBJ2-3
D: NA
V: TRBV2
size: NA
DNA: TGTGCCAGCAGTGATATTAGGGGTGCAGATACGCAGTATTTT
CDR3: CASSDIRGADTQYF

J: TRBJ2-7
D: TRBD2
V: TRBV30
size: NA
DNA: TGTGCCTGGAGTGTAATCGGGGGGGGCGAGCAGTACTTC
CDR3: CAWSVIGGGEQYF

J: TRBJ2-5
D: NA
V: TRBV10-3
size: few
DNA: TGTGCCACCGGGCGAGATGGGGGCTCCCAAGAGACCCAGTACTTC
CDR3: CATGRDGGSQETQYF

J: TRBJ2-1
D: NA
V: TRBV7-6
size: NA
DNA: TGTGCCAGCAGCTTACAAGCAGGTCCCCATGAGCAGTTCTTC
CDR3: CASSLQAGPHEQFF

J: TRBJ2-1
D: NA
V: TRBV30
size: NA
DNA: TGTGCCTGGAGTGTAGGCAGCCGAGGTGAGCAGTTCTTC
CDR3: CAWSVGSRGEQFF

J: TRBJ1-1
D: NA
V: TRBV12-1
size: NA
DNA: TGTGCCAGTAAGGAGGGGAACACTGAAGCTTTCTTT
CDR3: CASKEGNTEAFF

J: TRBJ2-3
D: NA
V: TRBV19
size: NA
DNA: TGTGCCAGTACGAGAGGGGGGGGCACAGATACGCAGTATTTT
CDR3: CASTRGGGTDTQYF

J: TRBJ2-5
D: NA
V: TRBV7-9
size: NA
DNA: TGTGCCAGCAGCTTAGGACGGACTCAAGAGACCCAGTACTTC
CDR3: CASSLGRTQETQYF

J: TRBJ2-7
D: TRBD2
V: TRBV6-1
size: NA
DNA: TGTGCCAGCAGTGAAGCGAGAGCGGGGGGGTTCTACGAGCAGTACTTC
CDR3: CASSEARAGGFYEQYF

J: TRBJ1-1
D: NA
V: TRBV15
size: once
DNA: TGTGCCACCAGCGCAAAGGCAAGCACTGAAGCTTTCTTT
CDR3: CATSAKASTEAFF

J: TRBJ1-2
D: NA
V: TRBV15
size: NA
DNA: TGTGCCACCAGCAGAGATAGCCGAGGCTACACCTTC
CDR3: CATSRDSRGYTF

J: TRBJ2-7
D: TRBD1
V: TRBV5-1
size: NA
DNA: TGCGCCAGCAGCGTGGGACAGGGGGTTAGCTCCTACGAGCAGTACTTC
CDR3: CASSVGQGVSSYEQYF

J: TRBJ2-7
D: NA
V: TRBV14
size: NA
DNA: TGTGCCAGCAGCCAAGACACCGGCCACGAGCAGTACTTC
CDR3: CASSQDTGHEQYF

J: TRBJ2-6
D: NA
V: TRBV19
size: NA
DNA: TGTGCCAGTAGTCCCCTTGCTGGGGCCAACGTCCTGACTTTC
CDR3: CASSPLAGANVLTF

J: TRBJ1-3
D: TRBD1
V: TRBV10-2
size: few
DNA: TGCGCCAGCAGTCGACAGGGCGCCGCAAACACCATATATTTT
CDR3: CASSRQGAANTIYF

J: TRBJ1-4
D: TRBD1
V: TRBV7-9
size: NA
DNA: TGTGCCAGCAGCAAAGGGACAGCTAATGAAAAACTGTTTTTT
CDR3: CASSKGTANEKLFF

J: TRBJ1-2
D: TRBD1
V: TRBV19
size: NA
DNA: TGTGCCAGTAGCTACAGGGGCTACTATGGCTACACCTTC
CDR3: CASSYRGYYGYTF

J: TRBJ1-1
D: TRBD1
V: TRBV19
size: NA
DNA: TGTGCCAGTAGTATAGGGCTTGGCAGGGGGCTCACTGAAGCTTTCTTT
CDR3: CASSIGLGRGLTEAFF

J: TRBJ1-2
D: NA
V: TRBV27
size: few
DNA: TGTGCCAGCAGTTTATCGGCGAACACAAACTATGGCTACACCTTC
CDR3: CASSLSANTNYGYTF

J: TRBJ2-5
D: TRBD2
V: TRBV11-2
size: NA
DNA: TGTGCCAGCAGCTCTAGCGGGGAGAAAGAGACCCAGTACTTC
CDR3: CASSSSGEKETQYF

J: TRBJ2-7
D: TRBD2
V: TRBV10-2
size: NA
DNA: TGCGCCAGCACTCCCGCGGGGGGGGGTTACGAGCAGTACTTC
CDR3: CASTPAGGGYEQYF

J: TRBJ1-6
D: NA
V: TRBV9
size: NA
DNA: TGTGCCAGCAGCGTTACCTTAACAGGCCCAAGTTCACCCCTCCACTTT
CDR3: CASSVTLTGPSSPLHF

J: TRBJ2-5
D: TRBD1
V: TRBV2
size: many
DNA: TGTGCCAGCAGTCCCGACAGGGCTCAACAAGAGACCCAGTACTTC
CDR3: CASSPDRAQQETQYF

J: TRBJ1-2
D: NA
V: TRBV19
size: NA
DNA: TGTGCCAGTACCCACAAGATGCCTAACTATGGCTACACCTTC
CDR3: CASTHKMPNYGYTF

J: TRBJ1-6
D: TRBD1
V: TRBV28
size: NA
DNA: TGTGCCAGCACCCGACAGGGGCGCAGGGGTTCACCCCTCCACTTT
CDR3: CASTRQGRRGSPLHF

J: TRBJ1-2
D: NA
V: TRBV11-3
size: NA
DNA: TGTGCCAGCAGCTTAGATCAATTCGAGACAGTAAACTCTAACTATGGCTACACCTTC
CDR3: CASSLDQFETVNSNYGYTF

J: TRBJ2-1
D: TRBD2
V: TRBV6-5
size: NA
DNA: TGTGCCAGCAGTAAGGGAGCGGGGGGGCATTTCTTC
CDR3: CASSKGAGGHFF

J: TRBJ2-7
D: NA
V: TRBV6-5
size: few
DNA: TGTGCCAGTCGCTCGGCGGGCTGGAACTCCTACGAGCAGTACTTC
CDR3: CASRSAGWNSYEQYF

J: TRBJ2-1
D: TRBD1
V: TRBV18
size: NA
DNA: TGTGCCAGCTCACCACGGACAGGGGGCCCTTATGAGCAGTTCTTC
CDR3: CASSPRTGGPYEQFF

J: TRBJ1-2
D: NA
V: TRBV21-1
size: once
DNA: TGTGCCAGCAGCAATCCCCGGACAGGGGCGGATTATGGCTACACCTTC
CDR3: CASSNPRTGADYGYTF

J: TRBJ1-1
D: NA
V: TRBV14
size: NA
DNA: TGTGCCAGCAGCCAAGTTGGGTGGAACACTGAAGCTTTCTTT
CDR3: CASSQVGWNTEAFF

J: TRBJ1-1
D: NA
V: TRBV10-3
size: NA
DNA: TGTGCCATCAGTGAGGACAGGACGAGGGCTGAAGCTTTCTTT
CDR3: CAISEDRTRAEAFF

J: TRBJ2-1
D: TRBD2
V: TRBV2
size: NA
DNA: TGTGCCAGCAGGGGGACTACCCGGGAGCAGTTCTTC
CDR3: CASRGTTREQFF

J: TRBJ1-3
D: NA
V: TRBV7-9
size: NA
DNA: TGTGCCAGCAGCAGAGAGGGCGTCCACTCTGGAAACACCATATATTTT
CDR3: CASSREGVHSGNTIYF

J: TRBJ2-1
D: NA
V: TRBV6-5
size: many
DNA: TGTGCCAGCAAGACTAGGCCCCCTGGTGAGCAGTTCTTC
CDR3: CASKTRPPGEQFF

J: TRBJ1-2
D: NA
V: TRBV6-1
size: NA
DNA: TGTGCCAGCAAAGGCGGGAACTATGGCTACACCTTC
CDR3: CASKGGNYGYTF

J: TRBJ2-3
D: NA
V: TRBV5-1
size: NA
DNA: TGCGCCAGCAGCTTGGTGGCAGGAAGCACAGATACGCAGTATTTT
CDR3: CASSLVAGSTDTQYF